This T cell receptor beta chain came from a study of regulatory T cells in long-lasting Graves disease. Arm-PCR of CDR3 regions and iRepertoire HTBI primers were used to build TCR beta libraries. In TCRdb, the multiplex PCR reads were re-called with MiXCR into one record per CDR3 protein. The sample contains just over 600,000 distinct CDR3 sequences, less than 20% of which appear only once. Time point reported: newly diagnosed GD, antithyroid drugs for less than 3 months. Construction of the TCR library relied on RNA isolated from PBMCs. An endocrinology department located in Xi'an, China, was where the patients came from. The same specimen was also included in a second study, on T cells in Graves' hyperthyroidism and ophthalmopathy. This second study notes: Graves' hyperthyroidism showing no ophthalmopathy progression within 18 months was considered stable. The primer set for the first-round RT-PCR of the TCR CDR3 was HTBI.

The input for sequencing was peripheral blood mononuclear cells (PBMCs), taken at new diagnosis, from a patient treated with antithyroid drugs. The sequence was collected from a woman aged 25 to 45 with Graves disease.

CDR3 DNA sequence: TGTGCCAGCTCACGATCCACAGGGAACACTGAAGCTTTCTTT. Its translation is CASSRSTGNTEAFF. The chain joins TRBV18 to TRBJ1-1; D is possibly TRBD1 (5 bases). This CDR3 comprises 14 residues. Trimming removed 4 bases from V and 1 base from J, with 10 bases in between. Germline V gives CDR1 KGHSH, CDR2 LQKENI.